This T cell receptor beta chain stems from a study of cytomegalovirus exposure and HLA in healthy donors. Findings and caveats of the study: Later examination showed HLA-associated TCR beta chains had greater clonal expansion than equally common others. It was assumed in the presence/absence analyses that sequencing depth was roughly uniform across donors. A missense variant in DCLRE1C was later tied to TCR beta V- and J-gene trimming. Later analysis showed most CMV-associated TCR beta chains appearing HLA-restricted.

This CDR3 spans 15 amino acids. With 5 bases clipped from V and 0 bases from J, the junction kept 6 bases outside the gene matches. Germline CDR1 reads SGHAT; CDR2 reads FQDESV (reference sequence). As for this clone: The antigen is not known.

The PCR was carried out with 60 Vbeta primers and 13 Jbeta primers. Data came from immunoSEQ multiplex PCR; TCRdb stores just in-frame clones and leaves some out. This sample has 95,000 to 150,000 clones; less than 85% occur once, and the top ten carry around 4%. The sequence derives from a woman between 35 and 50 years old in good health and CMV-seronegative. The chain couples TRBV11-1 to TRBJ1-1; 7 nucleotides line up with TRBD1. Sequencing was performed on PBMCs. The CDR3 loop is CASSTGVSVNTEAFF. The CDR3, as DNA: TGTGCCAGCAGCACAGGGGTTTCGGTGAACACTGAAGCTTTCTTT.